This paragraph covers one TCR beta chain sequence. Its antigen is not identified. 13 Jbeta primers and 60 Vbeta primers were used for the PCR. The repertoire was sequenced with immunoSEQ multiplex PCR; TCRdb's copy has only in-frame clones and lacks some. The repertoire holds about 190,000 clones, about 77% seen once, with around 6.1% in the top ten. Trimming removed 7 bases at V and 5 bases at J, with 12 bases between. The CDR3 is made up of 13 amino acids. CDR1 and CDR2 (germline): LNHDA, SQIVND (reference sequence). This specimen belongs to a study of cytomegalovirus exposure and HLA in healthy donors. Study-level findings and limits: Later on, an analysis tied 15,000 to 20,000 TCR beta sequences to HLA alleles at 0.05 false discovery rate.

The receptor was isolated from a woman between 25 and 40 years old in good health and CMV-seropositive. What was sequenced was PBMCs. The rearrangement links TRBV19 to TRBJ1-5, with a possible D match to TRBD1 (5 bases). The CDR3 coding sequence is TGTGCCAGTAATTCCGGGGGATATCAGCCCCAGCATTTT. Translated, it gives CASNSGGYQPQHF.